Reported below is one T cell receptor beta chain. The sample belongs to a study of blood T cell repertoires in COVID-19. For the study at large: Sites across the United States, Italy and Spain contributed samples from acute and convalescent COVID-19. Nucleic acid was either cDNA or gDNA, and it came from T cells, B-cell-depleted T cells, or PBMCs.

The CDR3 is made up of 15 amino acids. The germline gives CDR1 MDHEN, CDR2 SYDVKM. Trimming took off 0 bases at V and 4 bases at J, with 12 bases between the two ends. As handled by the study authors: Reference gene primer amplification yielded estimated nucleated cell counts. TCRdb keeps only in-frame clones here, not all; method: immunoSEQ multiplex PCR. V and J calls and clone size follow that table, whereas D and trimming were derived from the DNA. The sample carries 120,000 to 150,000 clones, roughly three quarters recorded once. Input material: peripheral blood. The receptor was isolated from a man between 60 and 75 years old with acute or convalescent COVID-19. The chain couples TRBV28 to TRBJ1-1; D may be TRBD1 (5 bases). The CDR3 protein is CASSLWTAVLTEAFF. The DNA of the CDR3 is TGTGCCAGCAGTTTATGGACAGCAGTTCTCACTGAAGCTTTCTTT.